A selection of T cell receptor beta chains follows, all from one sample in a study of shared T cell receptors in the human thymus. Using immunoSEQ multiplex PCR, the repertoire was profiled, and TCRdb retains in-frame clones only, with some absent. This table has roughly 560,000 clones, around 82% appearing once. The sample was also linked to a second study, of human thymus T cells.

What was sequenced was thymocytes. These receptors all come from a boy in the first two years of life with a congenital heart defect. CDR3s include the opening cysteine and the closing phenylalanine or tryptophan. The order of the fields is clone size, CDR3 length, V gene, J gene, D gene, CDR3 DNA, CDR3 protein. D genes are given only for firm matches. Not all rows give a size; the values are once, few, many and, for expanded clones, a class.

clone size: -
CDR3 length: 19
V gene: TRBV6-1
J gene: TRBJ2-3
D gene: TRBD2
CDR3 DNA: TGTGCCAGCAGTGAATGGGGCGCCCGCCTAGCGGGGAGCACAGATACGCAGTATTTT
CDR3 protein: CASSEWGARLAGSTDTQYF

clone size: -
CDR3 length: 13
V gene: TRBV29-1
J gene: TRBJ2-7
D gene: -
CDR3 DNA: TGCAGCGTACAACAAGCGGACTCCTACGAGCAGTACTTC
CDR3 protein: CSVQQADSYEQYF

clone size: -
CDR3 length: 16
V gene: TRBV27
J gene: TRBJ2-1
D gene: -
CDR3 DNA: TGTGCCAGCAGTTTAACCCGGGAGAGCTCCTACAATGAGCAGTTCTTC
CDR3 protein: CASSLTRESSYNEQFF

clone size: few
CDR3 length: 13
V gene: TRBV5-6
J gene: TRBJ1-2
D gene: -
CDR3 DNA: TGTGCCAGCAGCTTGTTTCAGTCCTATGGCTACACCTTC
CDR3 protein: CASSLFQSYGYTF

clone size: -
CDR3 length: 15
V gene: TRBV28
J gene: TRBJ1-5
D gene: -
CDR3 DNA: TGTGCCAGCAGTGGACGTCTCGGACAAAATCAGCCCCAGCATTTT
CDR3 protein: CASSGRLGQNQPQHF

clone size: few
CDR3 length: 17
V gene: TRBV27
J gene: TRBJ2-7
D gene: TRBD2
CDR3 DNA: TGTGCCAGCAGTTTACGGACTAGCGGGAGAATACTCTACGAGCAGTACTTC
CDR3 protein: CASSLRTSGRILYEQYF

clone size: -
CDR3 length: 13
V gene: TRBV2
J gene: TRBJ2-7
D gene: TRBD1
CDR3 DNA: TGTGCCAGCAGGACAGGGTCCCGTTACGAGCAGTACTTC
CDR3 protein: CASRTGSRYEQYF

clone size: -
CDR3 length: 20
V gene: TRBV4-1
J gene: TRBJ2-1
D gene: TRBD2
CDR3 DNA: TGCGCCAGCAGCCAAGACGGTGGACTAGCGGGAGCCCCCGCGCGGAATGAGCAGTTCTTC
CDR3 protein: CASSQDGGLAGAPARNEQFF

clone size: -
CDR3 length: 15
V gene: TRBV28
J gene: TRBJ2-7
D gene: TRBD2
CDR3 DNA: TGTGCCAGCCGGGCGGGCGGGGGACTTACCTACGAGCAGTACTTC
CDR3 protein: CASRAGGGLTYEQYF

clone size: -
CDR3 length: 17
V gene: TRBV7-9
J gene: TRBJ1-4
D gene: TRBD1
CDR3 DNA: TGTGCCAGCAGGCGACAGGGTAGTTCGGCAACTAATGAAAAACTGTTTTTT
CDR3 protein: CASRRQGSSATNEKLFF

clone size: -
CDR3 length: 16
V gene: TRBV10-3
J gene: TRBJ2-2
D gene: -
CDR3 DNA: TGTGCCATCAGTGATAGTCCCCTGGAGGTTACCGGGGAGCTGTTTTTT
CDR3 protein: CAISDSPLEVTGELFF

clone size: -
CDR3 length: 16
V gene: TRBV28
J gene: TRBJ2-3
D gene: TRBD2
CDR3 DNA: TGTGCCAGCAGTCCCAGGACTAGCGCGTCCACAGATACGCAGTATTTT
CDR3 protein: CASSPRTSASTDTQYF

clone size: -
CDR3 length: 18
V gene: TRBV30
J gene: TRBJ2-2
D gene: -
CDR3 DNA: TGTGCCTGGAGTTCATCCCGAACAGGGCCTAGGGAGACCGGGGAGCTGTTTTTT
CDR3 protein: CAWSSSRTGPRETGELFF

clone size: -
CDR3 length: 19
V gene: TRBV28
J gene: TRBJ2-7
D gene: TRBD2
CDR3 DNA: TGTGCCAGCAGTTTAACCCCCGCGACTAGCGGGAGAAATTCCTACGAGCAGTACTTC
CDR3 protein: CASSLTPATSGRNSYEQYF

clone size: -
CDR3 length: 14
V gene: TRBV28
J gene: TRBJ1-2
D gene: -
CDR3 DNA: TGTGCCAGCAGTTTAGGCGGGGTCGGGTATGGCTACACCTTC
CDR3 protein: CASSLGGVGYGYTF

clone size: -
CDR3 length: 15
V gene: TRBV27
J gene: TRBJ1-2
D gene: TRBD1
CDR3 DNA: TGTGCCAGCAGTTCGGGGGACAGGCTTCTGGATGGCTACACCTTC
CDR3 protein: CASSSGDRLLDGYTF

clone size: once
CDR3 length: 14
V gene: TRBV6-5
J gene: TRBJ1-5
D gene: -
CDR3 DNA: TGTGCCAGCAGCCACCTGGGGGCGCTTCAGCCCCAGCATTTT
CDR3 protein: CASSHLGALQPQHF

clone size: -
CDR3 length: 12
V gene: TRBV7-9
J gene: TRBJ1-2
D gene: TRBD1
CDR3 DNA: TGTGCCAGCAGGGGGGACAGGGACGGCTACACCTTC
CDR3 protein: CASRGDRDGYTF

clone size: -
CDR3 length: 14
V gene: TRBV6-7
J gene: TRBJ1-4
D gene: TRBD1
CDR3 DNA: TGTGCCAGCAGCTCATCAGGGGGCAATGAAAAACTGTTTTTT
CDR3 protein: CASSSSGGNEKLFF

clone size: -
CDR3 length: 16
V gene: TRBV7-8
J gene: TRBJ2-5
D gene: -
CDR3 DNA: TGTGCCAGCAGCTTAGTGACGGCTAGAGATCCGAAGACCCAGTACTTC
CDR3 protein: CASSLVTARDPKTQYF